This TCR beta chain originates from a study of cytomegalovirus exposure and HLA in healthy donors listed by TCRdb under 2017. In terms of the full investigation: An earlier analysis of fewer than 750 of the donors reported about 260 Gb of sequence data and around 110 million unique TCR beta sequences obtained from some 200 million T cells. A later analysis re-examined previously published TCR beta repertoires from over 500 donors and added high-resolution HLA genotyping to investigate patterns of TCR occurrence. The aim of the study was to test whether cataloging public T cell receptors could identify signatures of past pathogen exposure. Roughly 5 DR-DQ haplotypes were handled as single units for association and clustering because linkage in the cohort was strong. Typing coverage varied by locus: roughly 620-630 donors for A, B, C, DRB1 and DQB1; approximately 520 for DQA1; approximately 570 for DPA1; 400 to 480 for DPB1. Across approximately 400 genotyped donors of the cohort, an average of about 240,000 unique TCR beta nucleotide sequences per donor were sequenced, and 15% to 20% of those sequences were non-productive. The later analysis used no new phenotypic data to find candidate immune exposures, relying instead on TCR beta sequences and their occurrence across donors. The T cell repertoires of under 750 subjects were profiled by immunosequencing and related to cytomegalovirus serostatus. HLA typing covered class I and class II loci at four-digit resolution. Of the roughly 400 genotyped donors, over 65% fell in the genetic ancestry cluster associated with self-reported Caucasian donors. High-throughput TCR immunosequencing, statistical association of individual TCRs with disease status, and machine learning were combined to predict cytomegalovirus infection status. All discovery cohort repertoires had been generated on a single sequencing platform. An earlier analysis of around 640 of the donors used high-throughput TCR beta sequencing to judge whether each TCR beta V gene segment behaved as functional or pseudogenic. A later genetic analysis used genome-wide SNP genotypes for about three fifths of the 666 donors, treating that subset as a discovery cohort. In addition to the first cohort of several hundred subjects, a separate validation cohort of under 150 different subjects was used. Donor age, sex, ethnicity and CMV serostatus were compiled together with the repertoire data. Roughly 300 gigabases of sequencing data and 75 million to 85 million unique TCR sequences made up an early release that covered approximately 620 HLA-typed donors.

In total, about 650 healthy bone marrow donors made up the cohort. Cohort members were all nominally healthy when sampled, although unrecorded immune exposures were likely present. The donor was CMV seronegative and belonged to the group of 380 or so seronegative cohort members. A peripheral blood sample was collected from each donor, and TCR beta sequencing was performed on peripheral blood mononuclear cells. The Qiagen DNeasy Blood Extraction Kit was used to extract genomic DNA from the blood cell samples. A note on this clone: Its recognized antigen is unknown. No quality values exist for individual bases; no much larger clone is one base distant.

Broad study findings and their caveats: In an earlier analysis of approximately 600 of the donors, most TCR beta V segments were observed in productive rearrangements about 90% or about 30% of the time, broadly matching IMGT annotations. Correlated functional status among segregating V segments might be attributable to linkage disequilibrium, but an unknown experimental factor could not be ruled out. In both the original and validation cohorts, the classifier was reported to diagnose cytomegalovirus status with high specificity and sensitivity. According to a later analysis, TCR association rates differed among HLA loci, with DRB1 alleles showing the most associated TCRs and HLA-C alleles showing the fewest. Assigning TCR associations to individual alleles was difficult when HLA alleles, especially DR and DQ, strongly co-occurred. A total of 150 or so TCR beta chains were listed by the study as associated with cytomegalovirus. In this cohort, only TCR beta chains were sequenced, and detectable features were limited by the absence of alpha or paired-chain data. The sequencing pipeline was judged likely to have produced a cluster of highly shared sequence variants as a technical artifact. Approximately 16 rarely observed V segments, including chromosome 9 orphons, were excluded from the earlier analysis of several hundred of the donors because counts were too low. Compared with equally common non-associated chains, HLA-associated TCR beta chains in a later analysis were more clonally expanded and had lower generation probabilities. A few of the identified cytomegalovirus-associated TCR beta chains were confirmed in vitro to be specific for cytomegalovirus antigens. At a false discovery rate of 0.05, a later analysis linked 16,951 TCR beta sequences to specific HLA alleles. While some public TCRs were present in many individuals, most TCR sequences turned up only very rarely across donors. A later analysis reported that several top co-occurrence clusters appeared linked to parvovirus B19, influenza, CMV and Epstein-Barr virus. Because some donors lacked HLA typing at each locus, the association tests relied only on the typed subset. According to a later genetic analysis, donors in an Asian-associated ancestry cluster had fewer N-insertions in productive TCRs than the approximately 650-donor mean. A further reported finding was that TCR beta sequences accurately predicted the HLA-A and HLA-B alleles for most subjects in the first cohort. In a later analysis, most CMV-associated TCR beta chains were found to appear HLA-restricted, with HLA associations seemingly driven largely by CMV exposure. V-gene and J-gene trimming of TCR beta chains was associated with a missense DCLRE1C variant in a later genetic analysis, and the association was replicated in an independent cohort. For the cohort, immune exposure information was limited to CMV serostatus. According to the authors, the approach could potentially be generalized to other disease states and immunological phenotypes. Presence/absence analyses assumed roughly uniform sequencing depth across donors, an assumption that may not hold.

The library was prepared using the immunoSEQ multiplex PCR assay. The multiplex PCR relied on a mix of 60 forward primers for TCR Vbeta segments and 13 reverse primers for TCR Jbeta segments. The CDR3 region of rearranged TCR beta genes was amplified from genomic DNA by a multiplex PCR assay. The amplified TCR beta libraries were sequenced on the Illumina HiSeq System as 87-base-pair reads. For the original study's pipeline: A later analysis tallied 70 million to 100 million unique TCR beta chains across the approximately 670 repertoires, and some 12 million of those chains were shared by two or more donors. To remove PCR and sequencing errors, raw reads were error-corrected and collapsed into unique sequences using a nearest-neighbor algorithm that merged closely related sequences. To assign V, D and J gene segments, CDR3 sequences were aligned to IMGT reference sequences. For a sequence to be retained, a match of at least six nucleotides to both a V gene segment and a J gene segment was required. Rearrangements were called productive when the CDR3 lacked stop codons and stayed in frame with V and J; all others were non-productive. Following IMGT convention, CDR3 was defined as the stretch from the second conserved V-encoded cysteine up to the conserved J-encoded phenylalanine. The earlier analysis of about 610 of the donors excluded any sequence lacking an unambiguous match to a single V gene segment. An earlier analysis of a few hundred of the donors called V segments functional above 56.7% productive rearrangements and segregating when the between-donor standard deviation exceeded 5%. A statistical classification framework was built for diagnosing cytomegalovirus status from the catalog of TCR beta chain sequences. V and J gene assignment, in a later analysis, came from comparing TCR nucleotide sequences with IMGT/GENE-DB human TR gene sequences. The TCRdist pipeline was used in a later analysis to assign CDR3 sequences and most-parsimonious VDJ recombination scenarios. In a later analysis, every TCR beta chain was defined by the combination of its CDR3 amino acid sequence and its V-gene family, and reads without a unique V-gene family were dropped. In a later analysis, fewer than 600 highly shared, low-generation-probability nucleotide sequences were removed to address suspected cross-contamination and a sequencing artifact. For each public chain, a later analysis derived a clonal expansion index from normalized ranks of inferred template counts within each repertoire. A later analysis computed generation probabilities with a VDJ recombination model fitted to out-of-frame rearrangements, and checked the results against IGoR. In a later analysis, hypergeometric tests were used to score TCR-TCR, TCR-HLA and TCR-CMV co-occurrence, with a repertoire-size bias correction applied to TCR pairs. A later analysis estimated false discovery rates by permuting HLA or CMV assignments 20 times. In a later analysis, co-occurring TCRs were grouped using DBSCAN, with TCRdist sequence similarity added in when clustering inside HLA-allele-positive subsets. For co-occurrence clustering, repertoires with fewer than 30,000 or more than 120,000 public chains were excluded, along with roughly five repertoires with anomalous nucleotide sharing. Sourced from immuneACCESS, this table was stored by TCRdb with only in-frame sequences that have V and J called. A share of the clones is absent; for the studies checked, an unresolved V gene accounts for under half, and the remainder has no known explanation. D and trimming were read from the DNA, whereas the V and J calls and clone size are those reported in that table. The sample data list about 220,000 clones, and 70% to 80% of these were observed just once. Of the sample, under 2% is held by the ten largest clones.

Sequenced input: PBMCs. The TCR sequence derives from a woman in her thirties in good health and CMV-seronegative.

The DNA reads as follows: TGTGCCAGCAGCTTAGTGCAGGGTGGCAATGAGCAGTTCTTC. Translated, this gives CASSLVQGGNEQFF. Rearrangement joined TRBV7-9 to TRBJ2-1; the D gene is perhaps TRBD1, on 5 matching bases. From the cysteine up to the phenylalanine, the CDR3 has a length of 14 residues. This entry keeps only the CDR3 DNA: 42 bases, framed from base 1. For CDR1 and CDR2, the germline V gene (reference sequence) lists SEHNR and FQNEAQ. V drops 1 base and J drops 6 bases, leaving 10 bases in between.